This T cell receptor (beta chain) was sequenced for a study of Graves' ophthalmopathy and Graves' hyperthyroidism. Amplification of the TCR beta CDR3 regions used RNA transcripts (as template). Second-round multiplex PCR came after first-round RT-PCR with HTBI primers. MiXCR, run by TCRdb on the multiplex PCR reads, gives a single entry per CDR3 protein. The sample holds approximately 700,000 distinct CDR3 sequences, around 40% seen once. This clonotype has ten or more counts. Its matching antigen is unknown. CDR1 is SGHTA, CDR2 FQGNSA, per germline. There are 10 residues in the CDR3. V was clipped by 3 bases and J by 10 bases, with 6 bases between them. Regarding the study as a whole: The model achieved 55% to 71% sensitivity and under 75% specificity for ophthalmopathy progression.

The rearrangement joins TRBV7-2 to TRBJ1-1; D not resolved. The clonotype comes from an adult man with Graves' ophthalmopathy. Sequenced: peripheral blood. CDR3 DNA sequence: TGTGCCAGCAGCTTCGATCGAGCTTTCTTT. Translation gives CASSFDRAFF.